The 5 T cell receptor beta chains below were found in one sample sequenced in a study of blood T cell repertoires in COVID-19. Method: immunoSEQ multiplex PCR; TCRdb's copy keeps in-frame clones and lacks some. The data hold approximately 120,000 clones, with approximately 90% observed a single time. The sample comprised peripheral blood. The receptors come from a human donor in a cohort sampled during active COVID-19.

CDR3 region: CASTRDSNSYEQYF. CDR3 coding DNA: TGTGCCAGCACAAGGGACAGTAACTCCTACGAGCAGTACTTC. This chain uses TRBV2 with TRBJ2-7; 7 bases line up with TRBD1. This CDR3 has 14 residues. V lost 7 bases to trimming and J lost 0 bases; unmatched junction nucleotides: 6. CDR1 SNHLY and CDR2 FYNNEI come from the germline V gene.

In its sample, this clone was seen a few times. The V call is TRBV5-1, the J call TRBJ1-1; 11 nucleotides line up with TRBD1. Germline V gives CDR1 SGHRS, CDR2 YFSETQ. The CDR3 is 18 amino acids. The ends lost 0 bases at V and 4 bases at J; junction bases unmatched: 11. As DNA, the CDR3 is TGCGCCAGCAGCTTGGAAGGTCAGGCGGGACAGGGGGGCACTGAAGCTTTCTTT. Encoded protein: CASSLEGQAGQGGTEAFF.

This rearrangement joins TRBV5-1 to TRBJ2-1; 8 bases agree with TRBD1. Germline V lookup: CDR1 SGHRS, CDR2 YFSETQ. V shed 1 base and J 2 bases; nucleotides not matched to a gene: 2. There are 15 residues in the CDR3. This CDR3 is CASSLQGAAYNEQFF. The CDR3 nucleotides read TGCGCCAGCAGCTTGCAGGGGGCTGCCTACAATGAGCAGTTCTTC.

The chain employs TRBV9 and TRBJ2-6; TRBD1 agrees at 7 bases. The CDR3 sequence is 18 residues long. The V segment lost 4 bases and the J segment 0 bases; nucleotides outside the gene matches: 10. Germline lookup yields CDR1 SGDLS and CDR2 YYNGEE. CDR3 residues: CASSPATGHYSGANVLTF. CDR3 in DNA: TGTGCCAGCAGCCCAGCGACAGGGCACTACTCTGGGGCCAACGTCCTGACTTTC.

This clone has just one count. The gene calls are TRBV6-6 and TRBJ2-6, with D tentatively TRBD2 (6 bases). The ends were cut back, 2 bases at V and 4 bases at J, with 12 bases in the middle. Germline assignment: CDR1 MNHNY and CDR2 SVGAGI (reference sequence). This CDR3 comprises 16 residues. The CDR3 protein is CASSYGGVVGANVLTF. CDR3 nucleotides: TGTGCCAGCAGTTACGGCGGGGTTGTGGGGGCCAACGTCCTGACTTTC.